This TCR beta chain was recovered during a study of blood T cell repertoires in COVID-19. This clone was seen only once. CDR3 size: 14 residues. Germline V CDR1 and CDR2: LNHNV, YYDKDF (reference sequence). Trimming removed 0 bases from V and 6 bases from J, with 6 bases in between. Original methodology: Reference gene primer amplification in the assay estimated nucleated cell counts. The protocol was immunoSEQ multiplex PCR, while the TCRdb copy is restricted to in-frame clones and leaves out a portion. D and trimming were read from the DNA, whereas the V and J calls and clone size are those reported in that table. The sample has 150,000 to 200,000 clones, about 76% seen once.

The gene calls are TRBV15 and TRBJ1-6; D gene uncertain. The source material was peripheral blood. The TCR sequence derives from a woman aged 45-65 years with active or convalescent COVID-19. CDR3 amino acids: CATSRDPSNSPLHF. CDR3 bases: TGTGCCACCAGCAGAGATCCCAGTAATTCACCCCTCCACTTT.